The next 21 T cell receptor beta chains were all read from a single sample in a study of blood T cell repertoires in COVID-19. Clones were sequenced by immunoSEQ multiplex PCR, and TCRdb holds only the in-frame ones, with some missing. The data contain 300,000 to 450,000 clones, roughly 86% of them singletons. What was sequenced was peripheral blood. These receptors originate from a human donor in a cohort sampled during active COVID-19.

CDR3 DNA sequence: TGTGCCAGCAGCTTTGGGACAGGGGGCATCAATGAGCAGTTCTTC. This gives the protein CASSFGTGGINEQFF. V and J are TRBV5-6 and TRBJ2-1, with TRBD1 identical over 12 bases. The V gene end was trimmed by 2 bases and the J gene end by 6 bases; junction bases not matched to a gene: 3. The CDR3 is made up of 15 amino acids. Germline V gene data show CDR1 as SGHDT and CDR2 as YYEEEE.

This clone was found a few times. The chain recombines TRBV11-2 with TRBJ2-2; 9 bases match TRBD2. The germline gives CDR1 SGHAT, CDR2 FQNNGV. Trimming took 5 bases from V and 2 from J; bases not matched to a gene: 3. There are 15 residues in the CDR3. The CDR3: CASSVTSGNTGELFF. CDR3 nucleotides: TGTGCCAGCAGCGTGACTAGCGGAAACACCGGGGAGCTGTTTTTT.

The chain has TRBV5-1 and TRBJ2-1, with 8 positions matching TRBD1. The V gene end was trimmed by 0 bases and the J gene end by 0 bases; junction bases not matched to a gene: 8. Germline V gives CDR1 SGHRS, CDR2 YFSETQ. This CDR3 is 18 amino acids long. The CDR3: CASSLVPGQVSSYNEQFF. CDR3 nucleotides: TGCGCCAGCAGCTTGGTCCCGGGACAGGTGAGCTCCTACAATGAGCAGTTCTTC.

V is TRBV6-5 and J is TRBJ1-5; TRBD1 aligns across 8 bases. Germline V gene data show CDR1 as MNHEY and CDR2 as SVGAGI. The CDR3 has 16 residues. Losses at the gene ends were 2 bases for V and 0 bases for J; bases not matched to a gene: 3. The CDR3 coding sequence is TGTGCCAGCAGTTACGCAGACAGGGGTAGCAATCAGCCCCAGCATTTT. Protein: CASSYADRGSNQPQHF.

The gene calls are TRBV4-1 and TRBJ2-2; possible D gene TRBD2, 6 bases. This CDR3 comprises 15 residues. From germline, CDR1 is MGHRA and CDR2 YSYEKL. V was cut by 0 bases and J by 4 bases, with 9 bases left in between. Written as DNA, the CDR3 is TGCGCCAGCAGCCAAGATTGGCGGGGCACCGGGGAGCTGTTTTTT. Protein: CASSQDWRGTGELFF.

This clone was counted once. This chain joins TRBV4-1 and TRBJ2-3; D uncertain. V lost 0 bases and J lost 2, with 12 bases in between. Germline V gene lookup returns CDR1 MGHRA and CDR2 YSYEKL. The CDR3 spans 16 residues. CDR3 residues: CASSQDSQIFTDTQYF. The DNA for the CDR3 is TGCGCCAGCAGCCAAGATTCTCAGATCTTCACAGATACGCAGTATTTT.

V gene TRBV4-1 combines with J gene TRBJ1-3, with D maybe TRBD1 (5 bases). V was cut by 1 base and J by 2 bases, with 18 bases left in between. Germline V gene data show CDR1 as MGHRA and CDR2 as YSYEKL. This CDR3 is 18 amino acids long. The CDR3 DNA reads TGCGCCAGCAGCCAAGGGGGAGGGGCAACAAATACTGGAAACACCATATATTTT. Residues: CASSQGGGATNTGNTIYF.

Written as DNA, the CDR3 is TGTGCCAGCAGCAAGCCAGGGTTTGTCGGGGAGCTGTTTTTT. Its translation is CASSKPGFVGELFF. The chain couples TRBV5-6 to TRBJ2-2, with D tentatively TRBD1 (5 bases). The V end was cut by 4 bases, the J end by 7 bases, with 14 bases between. Germline V gives CDR1 SGHDT, CDR2 YYEEEE. The CDR3 runs to 14 residues.

This clone was detected only once. This sequence joins TRBV29-1 and TRBJ1-2; no clear D gene. The germline gives CDR1 SQVTM, CDR2 ANQGSEA. The length of the CDR3 is 13 residues. V lost 6 bases and J lost 4, with 15 bases in between. The chain's CDR3 is CSVSGVLSYGYTF. Written as DNA, the CDR3 is TGCAGCGTGTCGGGAGTCCTGAGCTATGGCTACACCTTC. Supplemented by reference TRBV29-1 and TRBJ1-2, the full variable domain reads SAVISQKPSRDICQRGTSLTIQCQVDSQVTMMFWYRQQPGQSLTLIATANQGSEATYESGFVIDKFPISRPNLTFSTLTVSNMSPEDSSIYLCSVSGVLSYGYTFGSGTRLTVV.

This chain uses TRBV30 with TRBJ2-1; maybe TRBD2 (5 bases). Germline values: CDR1 GTSNPN, CDR2 SVGIG (reference sequence). V was shortened by 4 bases and J by 1 base, with 14 bases between the two germline ends. This CDR3 is built from 15 residues. The CDR3 DNA follows: TGTGCCTGGATACAGCGGAGAATTTCCTACAATGAGCAGTTCTTC. It is translated as CAWIQRRISYNEQFF.

The genes are TRBV4-1 and TRBJ1-1, with D possibly matching TRBD1 (5 bases). The CDR3 is 15 residues long. Trimming removed 0 bases from V and 1 base from J, with 9 bases in between. Germline CDR1 is MGHRA and CDR2 is YSYEKL. The CDR3 DNA reads TGCGCCAGCAGCCAAGATCTGGACAAGAACACTGAAGCTTTCTTT. This encodes CASSQDLDKNTEAFF.

The genes are TRBV9 and TRBJ1-1; weak D call: TRBD1 (5 bases). The CDR3 has 13 residues. Trimming stripped 0 bases from V and 7 bases from J, with 10 bases between. Germline V lookup: CDR1 SGDLS, CDR2 YYNGEE. CDR3 protein: CASSVDLTGEAFF. CDR3 sequence (DNA): TGTGCCAGCAGCGTAGATTTAACAGGTGAAGCTTTCTTT.

The rearrangement joins TRBV5-6 to TRBJ2-7, with TRBD1 identical over 7 bases. CDR1 and CDR2 from the germline V gene are SGHDT and YYEEEE. Trimming took 4 bases from V and 3 from J; bases not matched to a gene: 4. The CDR3 covers 13 residues. In DNA, the CDR3 is TGTGCCAGCAGCCCCGGACAGGTCTACGAGCAGTACTTC. Translation: CASSPGQVYEQYF.

The count of this clone is one. The J gene is TRBJ2-1, the V gene TRBV2, with TRBD2 matching 9 bases. Germline V CDR1 and CDR2: SNHLY, FYNNEI. The trim removed 4 bases at V and 0 bases at J, leaving 10 bases unmatched. This CDR3 contains 18 residues. In nucleotides, the CDR3 is TGTGCCAGCAGTGTCCCAGCGGGGGGCTTTAGCTCCTACAATGAGCAGTTCTTC. Translation: CASSVPAGGFSSYNEQFF.

The chain carries TRBV3-1 (or the pseudogene TRBV3-2) and TRBJ2-2; D is perhaps TRBD1 (6 bases). V was pared by 2 bases and J by 7 bases, with 11 bases between. Germline loops: CDR1 LGHDT, CDR2 YNNKEL (reference sequence). The CDR3 is made up of 14 amino acids. The CDR3: CASSQRTVSGELFF. CDR3 DNA sequence: TGTGCCAGCAGCCAAAGGACAGTGAGCGGGGAGCTGTTTTTT.

The chain links TRBV6-5 to TRBJ2-2; D is perhaps TRBD2 (5 bases). Germline V gives CDR1 MNHEY, CDR2 SVGAGI. V was shortened by 2 bases and J by 6 bases, with 13 bases between the two germline ends. The CDR3 totals 15 residues. The CDR3 sequence is CASSYGPLRAGELFF. The DNA for the CDR3 is TGTGCCAGCAGTTACGGGCCCCTGAGGGCCGGGGAGCTGTTTTTT.

This clone was observed a single time. This sequence joins TRBV25-1 and TRBJ2-7; D not resolved. The CDR3 has 14 amino acids. Trimming removed 2 bases from V and 0 bases from J, with 8 bases in between. The germline gives CDR1 MGHDK, CDR2 SYGVNS. The CDR3 sequence: CASSETVDSYEQYF. The CDR3 bases are TGTGCCAGCAGTGAAACAGTCGACTCCTACGAGCAGTACTTC.

This rearrangement joins TRBV11-3 to TRBJ2-2; D is undetermined. The CDR3 runs to 13 residues. The V end was cut by 3 bases, the J end by 4 bases, with 6 bases between. CDR1 is SGHNT, CDR2 YENEEA, per germline. This CDR3 reads CASSFSRTGELFF. CDR3 sequence (DNA): TGTGCCAGCAGCTTCTCTCGCACCGGGGAGCTGTTTTTT.

The chain combines TRBV2 with TRBJ2-7; D ambiguous. CDR1 and CDR2 from the germline V gene are SNHLY and FYNNEI. The CDR3 is made up of 10 amino acids. The V end was cut by 5 bases, the J end by 4 bases, with 3 bases between. CDR3 sequence reads: CASSQYEQYF. DNA for the CDR3: TGTGCCAGCAGTCAATACGAGCAGTACTTC.

The chain carries TRBV6-2 or TRBV6-3 and TRBJ1-2; the D is unclear. CDR3 size: 13 residues. Trimming left V 2 bases short and J 8 bases short, with 12 bases between. Germline V gene lookup returns CDR1 MNHEY and CDR2 SVGEGT. In DNA form, the CDR3 reads TGTGCCAGCAGTTACGGCGGATTCGGCGGCTACACCTTC. Encoded protein: CASSYGGFGGYTF.

This chain uses TRBV12-3 or TRBV12-4 with TRBJ2-1, with D perhaps matching TRBD1 (5 bases). Trimming shortened V by 3 bases and J by 10 bases, and 10 bases separated the two germline ends. The CDR3 has 12 residues. This CDR3 is CASSFRTKEQFF. The CDR3 DNA is TGTGCCAGCAGTTTTAGGACAAAGGAGCAGTTCTTC.